This TCR beta chain derives from a study of CD4 T cells in relation to SARS-CoV-2 and coronaviruses. Background on the study: PBMCs were cultured with antigen for over nine days before TCR beta sequencing.

The CDR3 consists of 13 residues. Per the germline V gene, CDR1 is MGHDK and CDR2 is SYGVNS. J was trimmed by 8 bases and V by 7 bases; bases with no gene match: 8. This table comes from immunoSEQ multiplex PCR, and its TCRdb copy is limited to in-frame clones, with some not included. The sample lists tens of thousands of clones; 75% to 85% were seen once. Details on this clone: No antigen is known for it.

CD4+ T cells from unexposed donors were obtained before the COVID-19 pandemic (2011-2018). Isolation of CD4+ T cells took place after roughly nine days in culture. Cultures received half-medium IL-2 refreshes on days 3 and 7. The rearrangement uses TRBV25-1 and TRBJ2-1, with 7 bases aligning to TRBD2. The receptor was isolated from a human donor in good health. The sequenced material came from CD4+ T cells from PBMCs, cultured in vitro. CDR3 protein: CASTKTGGDEQFF. The CDR3 DNA reads TGTGCCAGCACCAAAACGGGAGGTGATGAGCAGTTCTTC.